Sequencing of this T cell receptor (beta chain) was carried out in a study of shared clonotypes between healthy human individuals. V shed 4 bases and J shed 1 base, with 7 bases lying between them. CDR1 is SGHNT, CDR2 YYREEE, per germline (reference sequence). The CDR3 totals 13 residues. The protocol was immunoSEQ multiplex PCR, while the TCRdb copy is restricted to in-frame clones and leaves out a portion. Of 2 million to 2.5 million clones in the sample, approximately 95% were seen once. This clonotype originated in a man aged 18 to 29 in good health. The specimen was naive CD4+ T cells sorted from blood. The subset was: CD45RA+ positively selected. The chain links TRBV5-4 to TRBJ2-3; no clear D gene. The CDR3: CASSGAGTDTQYF. CDR3 coding DNA: TGTGCCAGCAGCGGCGCCGGCACAGATACGCAGTATTTT.